The subject of this entry is one TCR beta chain. Per the authors' pipeline: Estimated nucleated cell counts came from reference gene primer amplification. The assay was immunoSEQ multiplex PCR, and TCRdb's table has in-frame clones only and misses some. V and J calls and clone size follow that table, whereas D and trimming were derived from the DNA. In the table there are about 75,000 clones, 84% of which are singletons. Germline V gene lookup returns CDR1 SGHTA and CDR2 FQGTGA. Trimming removed 5 bases at V and 1 base at J, with 12 bases between. This CDR3 is built from 15 residues. These data belong to a study of blood T cell repertoires in COVID-19. Study as a whole: Spain, Italy and the United States supplied samples that represented acute and convalescent COVID-19. T cells, B-cell-depleted T cells, or PBMCs provided the cDNA or gDNA that served as material.

The rearrangement uses TRBV7-3 and TRBJ2-1; weak D call: TRBD1 (5 bases). The specimen was peripheral blood. This TCR came from a woman between 50 and 59 years old with acute or convalescent COVID-19. For the CDR3, the DNA is TGTGCCAGCAGCGTAGGGGCTCTATCCTACAATGAGCAGTTCTTC. This gives the protein CASSVGALSYNEQFF.